The 21 T cell receptor beta chains in this list originate from one sample, sequenced in a study of T cells after yellow fever vaccination. Using its own MiXCR run on the 5' RACE reads, TCRdb lists one record per CDR3 protein. The sample holds approximately 550,000 distinct CDR3 sequences, roughly 19% seen once. Specimen: PBMCs, collected 15 days after the yellow fever booster vaccination. These receptors were collected from a young man who received the YFV17D yellow fever vaccine.

This clonotype came up a few times. This rearrangement joins TRBV7-8 to TRBJ2-7; no definite D call. Germline lookup yields CDR1 SGHVS and CDR2 FQNEAQ. The ends were cut back, 5 bases at V and 5 bases at J, with 13 bases in the middle. The CDR3 sequence is 13 residues long. The CDR3 loop reads CASSPTPGHEQYF. The CDR3 bases are TGTGCCAGCAGCCCAACGCCCGGGCACGAGCAGTACTTC.

This clonotype occurred a few times. This chain joins TRBV5-1 and TRBJ1-1; D remains unclear. V lost 9 bases and J lost 3, with 21 bases in between. Germline V gene lookup returns CDR1 SGHRS and CDR2 YFSETQ. This CDR3 region has 15 residues. The CDR3 DNA reads TGCGCCACAAGACTCCAAACCGGGCCCCACACTGAAGCTTTCTTT. Its translation: CATRLQTGPHTEAFF.

The chain uses TRBV7-9 and TRBJ1-1, with D unclear. The germline V gene has CDR1 SEHNR and CDR2 FQNEAQ (reference sequence). The CDR3 consists of 14 residues. V was pared by 5 bases and J by 0 bases, with 10 bases between. The CDR3 sequence: CASSTQALNTEAFF. The DNA of the CDR3 is TGTGCCAGCAGCACCCAGGCGCTGAACACTGAAGCTTTCTTT. Full variable domain (missing parts from reference TRBV7-9 and TRBJ1-1): DTGVSQNPRHKITKRGQNVTFRCDPISEHNRLYWYRQTLGQGPEFLTYFQNEAQLEKSRLLSDRFSAERPKGSFSTLEIQRTEQGDSAMYLCASSTQALNTEAFFGQGTRLTVV.

The chain carries TRBV29-1 and TRBJ1-5; no definite D call. Trimming left V 7 bases short and J 1 base short, with 11 bases between. CDR1 SQVTM and CDR2 ANQGSEA come from the germline V gene. This CDR3 has 13 amino acids. CDR3 loop: CSAQEESNQPQHF. The CDR3 DNA follows: TGCAGCGCCCAAGAGGAGAGCAATCAGCCCCAGCATTTT.

This clonotype appeared a few times. The CDR3 bases are TGTGCCAGCAGCGTAGATGGGACAGGGATGTCCGGGGAGCTGTTTTTT. Its protein is CASSVDGTGMSGELFF. The genes are TRBV9 and TRBJ2-2, with TRBD1 identical over 9 bases. V dropped 0 bases and J dropped 6; count of bases not matched to a gene: 6. This CDR3 has 16 amino acids. CDR1 is SGDLS and CDR2 is YYNGEE in the germline V gene.

This clonotype has a handful of counts. The chain couples TRBV18 to TRBJ2-7, with D unresolved. The germline gives CDR1 KGHSH, CDR2 LQKENI. This CDR3 region has 15 residues. The V end lost 3 bases, the J end lost 3 bases, and 15 bases lay between the germline ends. In DNA, the CDR3 is TGTGCCAGCTCACCCCAGTCTCGCGCGGACTACGAGCAGTACTTC. This sequence encodes CASSPQSRADYEQYF.

The chain is built from TRBV29-1 and TRBJ1-2, with D perhaps TRBD1 (5 bases). Germline V gene lookup returns CDR1 SQVTM and CDR2 ANQGSEA. V gave up 4 bases and J gave up 8 bases, with 14 bases separating them. This CDR3 comprises 12 residues. CDR3 sequence reads: CSVVQGRDGYTF. DNA for the CDR3: TGCAGCGTTGTCCAGGGACGTGACGGCTACACCTTC.

The chain combines TRBV7-9 with TRBJ2-5; TRBD1 matches 9 bases. Germline CDR1 and CDR2: SEHNR and FQNEAQ (reference sequence). The CDR3 sequence is 16 residues long. Trimming removed 8 bases from V and 2 bases from J; junction bases left unmatched: 12. The CDR3 is CASQTRTGGGQETQYF. DNA of the CDR3: TGTGCCAGCCAGACGCGAACAGGGGGCGGACAAGAGACCCAGTACTTC.

This clonotype turned up a few times. The chain carries TRBV20-1 and TRBJ1-1, with D unclear. The CDR3 has 14 residues. Germline V gene data show CDR1 as DFQATT and CDR2 as SNEGSKA (reference sequence). V was shortened by 3 bases and J by 1 base, with 12 bases between the two germline ends. CDR3 residues: CSASVPYGNTEAFF. The CDR3 DNA reads TGCAGTGCTAGTGTTCCTTATGGGAACACTGAAGCTTTCTTT.

This clonotype was observed once. V and J are TRBV10-2 and TRBJ2-2; 8 bases fit TRBD1. J was trimmed by 1 base and V by 6 bases; bases with no gene match: 1. The germline gives CDR1 WSHSY, CDR2 SAAADI. This CDR3 contains 14 residues. The CDR3 DNA follows: TGCGCCAGCAGGGACAGGGAGAACACCGGGGAGCTGTTTTTT. Its translation is CASRDRENTGELFF.

In its sample, this clonotype was seen a few times. The chain carries TRBV3-1 and TRBJ1-1; the D gene is possibly TRBD1 (5 bases). V dropped 6 bases and J dropped 6 bases, with 14 bases sitting between them. CDR1 LGHDT and CDR2 YNNKEL come from the germline V gene (reference sequence). This CDR3 spans 13 amino acids. The DNA of the CDR3 is TGTGCCAGCAGGGAGTCGGGGCTATCTGAAGCTTTCTTT. Its translation is CASRESGLSEAFF.

V and J are TRBV3-1 and TRBJ2-7; 10 bases align to TRBD2. This CDR3 is built from 16 residues. V lost 3 bases, J lost 5 bases, and 10 bases stayed unmatched. From germline, CDR1 is LGHDT and CDR2 YNNKEL (reference sequence). DNA for the CDR3: TGTGCCAGCAGCCATGAGGGGAGCGGGAGGGCCCACGAGCAGTACTTC. Translation gives CASSHEGSGRAHEQYF.

This clonotype occurred a few times. The chain links TRBV4-3 to TRBJ2-3; D remains unclear. The CDR3 runs to 13 residues. The V gene's germline CDR1 is LGHNA and CDR2 YSLEER. V lost 2 bases, J lost 2 bases, and 5 bases lay in between. CDR3 sequence (DNA): TGCGCCAGCAGCCAAAGGATCACAGATACGCAGTATTTT. This gives the protein CASSQRITDTQYF.

This clonotype was seen a few times. V and J are TRBV6-5 and TRBJ2-1, with a tentative D call TRBD2 (5 bases). The CDR3 is made up of 12 amino acids. Germline V CDR1 and CDR2: MNHEY, SVGAGI. Trimming removed 0 bases at V and 8 bases at J, with 5 bases between. The CDR3 DNA reads TGTGCCAGCAGTTACTCCGGGGATGAGCAGTTCTTC. Amino acids: CASSYSGDEQFF.

This rearrangement joins TRBV20-1 to TRBJ2-2; the D gene is possibly TRBD1 (5 bases). CDR1 is DFQATT and CDR2 is SNEGSKA in the germline V gene (reference sequence). The length of the CDR3 is 14 residues. The germline V and J ends were trimmed by 1 base and 3 bases, with 9 bases remaining between them. CDR3: CSARVDTYTGELFF. DNA of the CDR3: TGCAGTGCTAGAGTGGACACTTACACCGGGGAGCTGTTTTTT.

This clonotype was picked up a small number of times. This chain connects TRBV6-5 to TRBJ2-3, with no clear D. The CDR3 covers 15 residues. V dropped 6 bases and J dropped 1 base, with 14 bases sitting between them. CDR1 is MNHEY and CDR2 is SVGAGI in the germline V gene. CDR3 DNA sequence: TGTGCCAGCAGGGCAATTCAGAGCCGCACAGATACGCAGTATTTT. Its translation: CASRAIQSRTDTQYF.

In its sample, this clonotype was seen a few times. The chain couples TRBV4-1 to TRBJ1-5; D is unclear. Deletions cut 1 base from V and 5 bases from J, with 6 bases between. The CDR3 has 13 residues. Germline values: CDR1 MGHRA, CDR2 YSYEKL. DNA of the CDR3: TGCGCCAGCAGCCAAGGTGTGGATCAGCCCCAGCATTTT. Its protein product is CASSQGVDQPQHF.

This clonotype was detected only a few times. CDR3 bases: TGTGCCTCCTCTAGCGGGATGGGCAATGAGCAGTTCTTC. Translating gives CASSSGMGNEQFF. The chain couples TRBV10-3 to TRBJ2-1, with 9 nucleotides matching TRBD2. J was trimmed by 6 bases and V by 11 bases; bases with no gene match: 8. The CDR3 sequence is 13 residues long. Germline-derived CDR1 and CDR2 are ENHRY and SYGVKD.

V is TRBV27 and J is TRBJ1-1; no definite D call. The CDR3 contains 14 residues. The germline V gene has CDR1 MNHEY and CDR2 SMNVEV (reference sequence). V dropped 1 base and J dropped 1 base, with 7 bases sitting between them. CDR3 bases: TGTGCCAGCAGTTTATTTGGGGAGAACACTGAAGCTTTCTTT. Its protein is CASSLFGENTEAFF.

This clonotype was detected a few times. The chain has TRBV21-1 and TRBJ2-1; TRBD1 is taken as the D call from the table, unchecked against the DNA. TRBV21-1 is a pseudogene segment. This CDR3 has 16 residues. The CDR3 DNA reads as TGTGCCAGAAATGAGACCGGGACAGGGTTGGGGAATGAGCAGTTCTTC. Encoded protein: CARNETGTGLGNEQFF.

In DNA form, the CDR3 reads TGTGCCAGCAGAGTCACAGCCACCGGGGAGCTGTTTTTT. It encodes CASRVTATGELFF. This chain links TRBV2 with TRBJ2-2; no clear D. There are 13 residues in the CDR3. Trimming left V 6 bases short and J 4 bases short, with 9 bases between. Germline-derived CDR1 and CDR2 are SNHLY and FYNNEI.